The sequence of this T cell receptor beta chain was determined in a study of blood T cell repertoires in COVID-19 (dated by TCRdb to about 2020). At the level of the whole study: Samples covering the acute and convalescent phases of COVID-19 were provided by collaborators in the United States, Italy and Spain. The material from the prospective study consisted of cDNA or gDNA derived from T cells, B-cell-depleted T cells, or PBMCs. The dataset comprised deeply sampled blood TCRbeta repertoires from subjects exposed to, actively infected with, or recovered from COVID-19. The repertoires were released in a freely available public database meant as a resource for research on the immune response to SARS-CoV-2. The samples were drawn from the first 160 participants of the ongoing ImmuneRACE study and from 1,200 or so subjects provided by 6 global collaborators. A de-identified subject ID, COVID-19 status, age in years and sex were almost always included in the sample metadata. Where HLA class I and class II types were available, the types were taken from metadata supplied by the sample provider, not from assay-based typing. What the research found in general, with its limitations: Clinical and demographic metadata were provided uncurated, with the amount varying by source and participant.

As regards this clone: Its cognate antigen has yet to be identified. Base quality data are lacking; no much larger clone is found one base away.

TCRbeta CDR3 regions were amplified from genomic DNA by means of the immunoSEQ Assay, a bias-controlled multiplex PCR. Per the original workflow: The number of nucleated cells in each sample was estimated by amplification of reference gene primers within the assay. Sequence reads were collapsed and filtered to measure the absolute abundance of every unique TCRbeta CDR3 rearrangement. Productive Simpson clonality was computed per sample as the square root of Simpson's diversity index over productive rearrangements. In TCRdb, the immuneACCESS table is reduced to in-frame sequences with V and J assigned. These tables do not hold every clone; where another copy was compared, an unresolved V gene accounts for under half, and the others remain unexplained. For V, J and clone size, that table is used; D and trimming come from the DNA. The sample profile shows roughly 220,000 clones; almost 90% of them were found once. The leading ten clones occupy about 15% of the sample.

Spanning cysteine to phenylalanine, the CDR3 consists of 14 amino acids. Just the 42-base CDR3 DNA is kept, in frame starting at base 1. The germline V and J ends show losses of 0 bases and 6 bases respectively, and no gene match explains 2 bases of the junction. From the germline V gene, CDR1 is SGDLS and CDR2 is YYNGEE. In the prospective study, participants were about 18 to 95 years old, resided in 25 or so geographic areas of the United States, and were enrolled through a virtual design. In the prospective study, cohorts were assigned on the basis of participant-reported clinical history obtained from a screening survey and a study questionnaire. In the prospective study, mobile phlebotomists collected whole blood, serum and a nasopharyngeal or oropharyngeal swab from each participant. Additional blood draws and questionnaires over an approximately 2-month period could optionally be provided by prospective study participants. Prospective study blood samples were shipped either frozen or at room temperature before DNA extraction.

Recombination joined TRBV9 with TRBJ2-1; 8 middle bases align to TRBD1. This clonotype was obtained from a woman between 45 and 65 years old with acute COVID-19. What was sequenced was PBMCs or T cells enriched from blood (not recorded which). The DNA reads TGTGCCAGCAGCGTAGGGACAGGGATCAATGAGCAGTTCTTC. Its coded protein is CASSVGTGINEQFF.